The 10 T cell receptor beta chains listed next were all sequenced from one sample in a study of control samples from healthy donors and cancer patients. Measured with immunoSEQ multiplex PCR; TCRdb has only the in-frame clones, and not every one. Here the sample spans some 150,000 clones, 91% being singletons. The specimen was blood. The source of these receptors is a woman in her twenties or thirties in good health.

V is TRBV5-1 and J is TRBJ2-1; 7 bases are a match to TRBD1. J lost 0 bases, V lost 0 bases, and 3 bases had no gene match. Germline V lookup: CDR1 SGHRS, CDR2 YFSETQ. The length of the CDR3 is 16 residues. The CDR3 loop is CASSLAPGGSYNEQFF. DNA for the CDR3: TGCGCCAGCAGCTTGGCCCCAGGGGGCTCCTACAATGAGCAGTTCTTC.

V is TRBV30 and J is TRBJ1-5, with D possibly TRBD1 on 5 matching bases. The germline gives CDR1 GTSNPN, CDR2 SVGIG (reference sequence). The CDR3 consists of 13 residues. The germline V and J ends were trimmed by 2 bases and 2 bases, with 7 bases remaining between them. The CDR3 DNA is TGTGCCTGGAGTTTAGGGGGCAATCAGCCCCAGCATTTT. This sequence encodes CAWSLGGNQPQHF.

The genes are TRBV3-1 (or the pseudogene TRBV3-2) and TRBJ1-1, with 7 bases fitting TRBD1. CDR1 and CDR2 from the germline V gene are LGHDT and YNNKEL (reference sequence). The CDR3 sequence is 13 residues long. With V trimmed by 4 bases and J by 1 base, 0 bases remained unmatched. Here the CDR3 reads CASSRTGNTEAFF. CDR3 in DNA: TGTGCCAGCAGCCGGACAGGGAACACTGAAGCTTTCTTT.

CDR3 nucleotide sequence: TGTGCCAGCAGCCAAGCCCGGACAGGCCCTGGAAACACCATATATTTT. Encoded protein: CASSQARTGPGNTIYF. This chain joins TRBV4-2 and TRBJ1-3; 7 positions match TRBD1. Germline CDR1 LGHNA, CDR2 YNFKEQ. This CDR3 is 16 amino acids long. V lost 1 base and J lost 2; bases outside the gene matches: 5.

The gene calls are TRBV6-1 and TRBJ1-1; maybe TRBD1 (5 bases). Trimming stripped 3 bases from V and 0 bases from J, with 8 bases between. This CDR3 comprises 14 residues. CDR1 is MNHNS, CDR2 SASEGT, per germline. The CDR3 sequence is CASSEGRMNTEAFF. The DNA of the CDR3 is TGTGCCAGCAGTGAGGGACGGATGAACACTGAAGCTTTCTTT.

J is TRBJ2-3 and V is TRBV7-3, with TRBD1 matching over 10 bases. This CDR3 has 14 amino acids. The V gene's germline CDR1 is SGHTA and CDR2 FQGTGA. J was trimmed by 4 bases and V by 4 bases; bases with no gene match: 2. The CDR3 region has the DNA TGTGCCAGCAGCTCGGACAGGGGGTCAGATACGCAGTATTTT. Translated: CASSSDRGSDTQYF.

This clone was found once. Within the sample, other DNA sequences also encode this same CDR3. The rearrangement links TRBV5-1 to TRBJ1-5, with D uncertain. The V end lost 0 bases, the J end lost 1 base, and 5 bases lay between the germline ends. The CDR3 is made up of 14 amino acids. The germline gives CDR1 SGHRS, CDR2 YFSETQ. Here the CDR3 DNA reads TGCGCCAGCAGCTTGGAAGGGAGCAATCAGCCCCAGCATTTT. Its protein product is CASSLEGSNQPQHF.

With regard to this clone: Additional DNA sequences in this sample encode the identical CDR3. This chain joins TRBV18 and TRBJ1-5; D is uncertain. CDR3 length: 14 residues. The germline gives CDR1 KGHSH, CDR2 LQKENI. V lost 3 bases and J lost 1, with 7 bases in between. In DNA, the CDR3 is TGTGCCAGCTCACCGGGAGTAAGCAATCAGCCCCAGCATTTT. It translates to CASSPGVSNQPQHF.

This rearrangement joins TRBV3-1 (or the pseudogene TRBV3-2) to TRBJ1-3, with D unclear. The CDR3 covers 13 residues. Germline V gene lookup returns CDR1 LGHDT and CDR2 YNNKEL (reference sequence). Trimming pared 2 bases from V and 2 bases from J, leaving 4 bases between. The CDR3 bases are TGTGCCAGCAGCCAAACAGCTGGAAACACCATATATTTT. Amino acid sequence: CASSQTAGNTIYF.

This clone was found once. This rearrangement joins TRBV2 to TRBJ2-5, with 15 nucleotides matching TRBD2. Trimming cost V 4 bases and J 2 bases; bases outside gene matches: 8. Germline loops: CDR1 SNHLY, CDR2 FYNNEI. This CDR3 has 18 amino acids. CDR3 residues: CASSARTSGGASQETQYF. The CDR3 DNA is TGTGCCAGCAGTGCGCGGACTAGCGGGGGGGCGAGTCAAGAGACCCAGTACTTC. Variable domain in full (rest from reference TRBV2 and TRBJ2-5): EPEVTQTPSHQVTQMGQEVILRCVPISNHLYFYWYRQILGQKVEFLVSFYNNEISEKSEIFDDQFSVERPDGSNFTLKIRSTKLEDSAMYFCASSARTSGGASQETQYFGPGTRLLVL.